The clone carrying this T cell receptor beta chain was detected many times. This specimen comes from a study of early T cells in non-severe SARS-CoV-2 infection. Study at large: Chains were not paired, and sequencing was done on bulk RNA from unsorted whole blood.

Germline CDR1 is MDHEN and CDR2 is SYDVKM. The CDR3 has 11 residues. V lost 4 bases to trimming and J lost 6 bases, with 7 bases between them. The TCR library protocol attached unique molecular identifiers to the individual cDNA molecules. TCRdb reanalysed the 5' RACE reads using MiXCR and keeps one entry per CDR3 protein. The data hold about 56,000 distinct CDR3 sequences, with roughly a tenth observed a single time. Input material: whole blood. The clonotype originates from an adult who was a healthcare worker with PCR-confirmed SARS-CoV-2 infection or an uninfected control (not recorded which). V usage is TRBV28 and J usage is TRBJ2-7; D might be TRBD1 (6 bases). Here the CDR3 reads CASSSGVEQYF. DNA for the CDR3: TGTGCCAGCAGTTCAGGGGTCGAGCAGTACTTC.